These 20 T cell receptor beta chains came from one sample sequenced in a study of T cells after yellow fever vaccination. TCRdb ran MiXCR on the 5' RACE reads and lists one entry per CDR3 protein. The sample holds around 63,000 distinct CDR3 sequences, approximately 7% seen once. Sequences were derived from CD8+ T cells sorted from PBMCs, sampled 15 days after the yellow fever booster vaccination. The source is a man aged 25-45 years who received the YFV17D yellow fever vaccine.

The chain links TRBV7-9 to TRBJ2-1; D might be TRBD1 (5 bases). This CDR3 contains 14 residues. CDR1 and CDR2 from the germline V gene are SEHNR and FQNEAQ (reference sequence). Trimming left V 2 bases short and J 6 bases short, with 11 bases between. This chain's CDR3 is CASSLQGLGNEQFF. The CDR3 nucleotides read TGTGCCAGCAGCTTACAGGGTTTGGGCAATGAGCAGTTCTTC.

The V and J genes are TRBV15 and TRBJ2-7, with D perhaps matching TRBD1 (8 bases). Germline values: CDR1 LNHNV, CDR2 YYDKDF (reference sequence). The V and J ends lost 5 bases and 1 base respectively, with 21 bases between them. The CDR3 has 17 residues. CDR3 in amino acids: CATSGGGHRGESYEQYF. The CDR3 nucleotides read TGTGCCACCAGCGGCGGGGGCCACAGGGGGGAATCCTACGAGCAGTACTTC.

For this clonotype: A much larger clonotype is one base distant, so this may be a read error. The chain employs TRBV21-1 and TRBJ2-5; TRBD1 is the table's D call, not checked against the DNA. TRBV21-1 is annotated as a pseudogene. CDR3 size: 18 residues. Here the CDR3 reads CASSKKSPQKGASETQYF. The CDR3 DNA reads TGTGCCAGCAGCAAAAAGAGCCCCCAAAAGGGGGCGAGTGAGACCCAGTACTTC.

This clonotype appeared many times. The chain uses TRBV2 and TRBJ2-1, with a tentative D call TRBD1 (6 bases). Per the germline V gene, CDR1 is SNHLY and CDR2 is FYNNEI. The CDR3 extends over 17 amino acids. V shed 0 bases and J shed 4 bases, with 16 bases lying between them. In nucleotides, the CDR3 is TGTGCCAGCAGTGAAGCGGGACAACGAAGGCTTTACAATGAGCAGTTCTTC. It translates to CASSEAGQRRLYNEQFF. The entire variable domain, with the rest obtained from reference TRBV2 and TRBJ2-1, is as follows: EPEVTQTPSHQVTQMGQEVILRCVPISNHLYFYWYRQILGQKVEFLVSFYNNEISEKSEIFDDQFSVERPDGSNFTLKIRSTKLEDSAMYFCASSEAGQRRLYNEQFFGPGTRLTVL.

By share, this clonotype counts as medium-sized. This chain joins TRBV12-3 or TRBV12-4 and TRBJ2-5; D gene ambiguous. V was pared by 3 bases and J by 5 bases, with 4 bases between. CDR3 length: 11 amino acids. The CDR3 DNA reads as TGTGCCAGCAGTTTGGGGGAGACCCAGTACTTC. Protein: CASSLGETQYF.

This clonotype was seen repeatedly, ten times or more. This chain uses TRBV10-2 with TRBJ2-1; 9 bases match TRBD2. The CDR3 covers 14 residues. Germline loops: CDR1 WSHSY, CDR2 SAAADI. The ends lost 6 bases at V and 4 bases at J; junction bases unmatched: 4. CDR3 sequence (DNA): TGCGCCAGCAGGATCACTAGCGGGTACAATGAGCAGTTCTTC. Its protein product is CASRITSGYNEQFF.

This clonotype was observed many times. V is TRBV29-1 and J is TRBJ2-7; 9 nucleotides line up with TRBD1. The V segment lost 7 bases and the J segment 4 bases; nucleotides outside the gene matches: 8. The CDR3 totals 13 residues. Germline CDR1 SQVTM, CDR2 ANQGSEA. The DNA of the CDR3 is TGCAGCGCGGCGGGGACAGGGCTGTACGAGCAGTACTTC. Its translation is CSAAGTGLYEQYF.

This clonotype was recorded a few times. The chain uses TRBV15 and TRBJ2-3; the D gene is possibly TRBD1 (5 bases). CDR3 length equals 15 residues. V dropped 0 bases and J dropped 1 base, with 8 bases sitting between them. Germline V gives CDR1 LNHNV, CDR2 YYDKDF (reference sequence). The DNA for the CDR3 is TGTGCCACCAGCAGAGACAGGGCGGGCACAGATACGCAGTATTTT. Translating it yields CATSRDRAGTDTQYF.

This clonotype was recorded at least ten times. The chain couples TRBV5-4 to TRBJ2-1; D possibly corresponds to TRBD2 (5 bases). The germline V and J ends were trimmed by 3 bases and 12 bases, with 10 bases remaining between them. Germline loops: CDR1 SGHNT, CDR2 YYREEE (reference sequence). The CDR3 has 11 residues. The CDR3 nucleotides read TGTGCCAGCAGCTCGGACTCGTCGCAGTTCTTC. Amino acid sequence: CASSSDSSQFF.

This clonotype was detected many times. The CDR3 is CSARPGMGGELFF. The DNA for the CDR3 is TGCAGTGCTAGACCCGGGATGGGCGGGGAGCTGTTTTTT. V is TRBV20-1 and J is TRBJ2-2, with a weak D call TRBD2 (5 bases). Trimming took 2 bases from V and 7 from J, leaving 11 bases between them. CDR3 length: 13 residues. Germline CDR1 is DFQATT and CDR2 is SNEGSKA (reference sequence).

This clonotype was detected ten times or more. The V and J genes are TRBV7-2 and TRBJ2-7, with 10 bases lining up with TRBD2. J gave up 2 bases and V 1 base, and 8 bases lay outside the gene matches. The CDR3 loop spans 17 amino acids. Germline CDR1 is SGHTA and CDR2 is FQGNSA. This chain's CDR3 is CASSLGGGTSVAYEQYF. The CDR3 coding sequence is TGTGCCAGCAGCTTAGGGGGAGGGACTAGCGTAGCCTACGAGCAGTACTTC.

At least ten counts were recorded for this clonotype. The V and J genes are TRBV6-1 and TRBJ2-5, with 7 bases aligning to TRBD1. Germline CDR1 and CDR2: MNHNS and SASEGT. This CDR3 has 14 amino acids. V lost 8 bases to trimming and J lost 5 bases; unmatched junction nucleotides: 11. Here the CDR3 DNA reads TGTGCCAGCGCTTTTGACAGGGTCAGGGAGACCCAGTACTTC. This translates into CASAFDRVRETQYF.

In this sample, this clonotype turned up many times. This rearrangement joins TRBV7-8 to TRBJ1-1; possible D gene TRBD1, 5 bases. Trimming took 5 bases from V and 6 from J, leaving 10 bases between them. The CDR3 is made up of 12 amino acids. Germline CDR1 is SGHVS and CDR2 is FQNEAQ. The CDR3 spells CASSRVGAEAFF. CDR3 DNA sequence: TGTGCCAGCAGCCGGGTGGGGGCTGAAGCTTTCTTT. The whole variable domain, remainder taken from reference TRBV7-8 and TRBJ1-1, is GAGVSQSPRYKVAKRGQDVALRCDPISGHVSLFWYQQALGQGPEFLTYFQNEAQLDKSGLPSDRFFAERPEGSVSTLKIQRTQQEDSAVYLCASSRVGAEAFFGQGTRLTVV.

The sample holds many counts of this clonotype. V usage is TRBV10-3 and J usage is TRBJ1-5; D unclear. Germline values: CDR1 ENHRY, CDR2 SYGVKD. V was clipped by 0 bases and J by 3 bases, with 3 bases between them. This CDR3 is 13 amino acids long. As DNA, the CDR3 is TGTGCCATCAGTGAGTCGGCCAATCAGCCCCAGCATTTT. Amino acids: CAISESANQPQHF.

The chain has TRBV5-6 and TRBJ2-1; the match to TRBD2 covers 7 bases. CDR3 length equals 15 residues. V lost 7 bases to trimming and J lost 7 bases; unmatched junction nucleotides: 14. Germline CDR1 reads SGHDT; CDR2 reads YYEEEE. The CDR3 sequence: CASFGGGLERNEQFF. In nucleotides, the CDR3 is TGTGCCAGCTTTGGAGGAGGACTAGAGAGGAATGAGCAGTTCTTC.

This chain links TRBV5-4 with TRBJ2-7; TRBD2 matches at 9 bases. Losses at the gene ends were 3 bases for V and 6 bases for J; bases not matched to a gene: 10. Germline-derived CDR1 and CDR2 are SGHNT and YYREEE (reference sequence). This CDR3 has 15 residues. The DNA of the CDR3 is TGTGCCAGCAGCTCGCGACTAGCGGCACCGGGCGAGCAGTACTTC. It is translated as CASSSRLAAPGEQYF.

This clonotype was found a few times. The chain combines TRBV7-3 with TRBJ2-1; D possibly corresponds to TRBD2 (6 bases). CDR3 length: 15 residues. CDR1 and CDR2 from the germline V gene are SGHTA and FQGTGA. V was pared by 1 base and J by 5 bases, with 12 bases between. The CDR3 sequence: CASSLIGTEDNEQFF. CDR3 nucleotides: TGTGCCAGCAGCTTAATCGGGACTGAGGACAATGAGCAGTTCTTC.

This clonotype was observed at least ten times. V and J are TRBV12-3 or TRBV12-4 and TRBJ2-1, with D perhaps TRBD2 (5 bases). Trimming took 9 bases from V and 3 from J, leaving 12 bases between them. There are 13 residues in the CDR3. In nucleotides, the CDR3 is TGTGCCAGTAGCGAAGTGGGCTACAATGAGCAGTTCTTC. It codes for CASSEVGYNEQFF.

This clonotype occurred many times. V usage is TRBV4-3 and J usage is TRBJ2-3, with D perhaps TRBD2 (6 bases). CDR3 length equals 17 residues. Germline V gives CDR1 LGHNA, CDR2 YSLEER. V gave up 0 bases and J gave up 0 bases, with 13 bases separating them. This chain's CDR3 is CASSQEPLSGSTDTQYF. In DNA form, the CDR3 reads TGCGCCAGCAGCCAAGAGCCCCTTAGCGGAAGCACAGATACGCAGTATTTT.

This clonotype was picked up many times. The chain carries TRBV10-2 and TRBJ2-7; no firm D call. Looked up from germline, CDR1 is WSHSY and CDR2 is SAAADI. V was shortened by 1 base and J by 4 bases, with 5 bases between the two germline ends. The CDR3 sequence is 12 residues long. CDR3 loop: CASSELSYEQYF. DNA of the CDR3: TGCGCCAGCAGTGAGTTAAGTTACGAGCAGTACTTC.